Given below is one TCR beta chain in context. This record comes from a study of blood T cell repertoires in COVID-19. Study-level information: From the United States, Italy and Spain came samples of acute and convalescent COVID-19. Nucleic acid was either cDNA or gDNA, and it came from T cells, B-cell-depleted T cells, or PBMCs.

The CDR3 spans 15 residues. The ends lost 3 bases at V and 7 bases at J; junction bases unmatched: 10. The germline CDR1 and CDR2 sequences are DFQATT and SNEGSKA (reference sequence). Authors' analysis steps: The authors estimated nucleated cell counts from reference gene primer amplification. Profiling relied on immunoSEQ multiplex PCR, and the TCRdb table lists in-frame clones only, not all of them. V and J calls and clone size follow that table, whereas D and trimming were derived from the DNA. The sample consists of some 150,000 clones, more than 85% of them appearing once. The sample comprised peripheral blood. J is TRBJ2-1 and V is TRBV20-1; TRBD2 aligns across 9 bases. The source of this sequence is a man between 60 and 75 years old with active or convalescent COVID-19. The CDR3 DNA reads TGCAGTGCTAGTTACCCGGGACTAGCCTTTAATGAGCAGTTCTTC. It is translated as CSASYPGLAFNEQFF.